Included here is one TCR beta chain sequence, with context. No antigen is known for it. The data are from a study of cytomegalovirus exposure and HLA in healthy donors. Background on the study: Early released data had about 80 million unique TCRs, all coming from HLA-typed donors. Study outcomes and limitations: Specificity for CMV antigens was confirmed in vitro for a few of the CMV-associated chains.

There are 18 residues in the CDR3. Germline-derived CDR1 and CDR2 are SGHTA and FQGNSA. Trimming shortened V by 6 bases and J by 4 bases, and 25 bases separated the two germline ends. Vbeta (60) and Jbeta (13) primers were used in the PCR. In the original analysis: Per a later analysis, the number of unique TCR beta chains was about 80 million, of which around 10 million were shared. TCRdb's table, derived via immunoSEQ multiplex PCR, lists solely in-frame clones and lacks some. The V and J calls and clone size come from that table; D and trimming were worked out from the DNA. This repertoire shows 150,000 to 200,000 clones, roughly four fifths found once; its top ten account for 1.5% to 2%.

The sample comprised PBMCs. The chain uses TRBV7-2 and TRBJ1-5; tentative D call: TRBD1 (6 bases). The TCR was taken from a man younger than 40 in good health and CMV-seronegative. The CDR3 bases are TGTGCCAGCAGTTACAGAGGGCGGGGGGCCCCCCTGAATCAGCCCCAGCATTTT. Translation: CASSYRGRGAPLNQPQHF.